The next 10 T cell receptor beta chains were all read from a single sample in a study of blood T cell repertoires in COVID-19. Generated by immunoSEQ multiplex PCR, the TCRdb table keeps only in-frame clones and is missing some. In the table there are approximately 140,000 clones, roughly 90% of which are singletons. The specimen sequenced was peripheral blood. The receptors originated from a man between 65 and 85 years old with active COVID-19.

This sequence joins TRBV27 and TRBJ2-5; 9 bases match TRBD2. The germline CDR1 and CDR2 sequences are MNHEY and SMNVEV (reference sequence). The trim removed 5 bases at V and 3 bases at J, leaving 10 bases unmatched. This CDR3 region has 16 residues. The CDR3 loop is CASSRTTSGEEETQYF. The CDR3 nucleotides are TGTGCCAGCAGTCGAACGACTAGCGGAGAGGAAGAGACCCAGTACTTC.

The chain has TRBV29-1 and TRBJ1-2; tentatively, D is TRBD1 (5 bases). The CDR3 is 12 amino acids. Germline V gives CDR1 SQVTM, CDR2 ANQGSEA. Trimming removed 7 bases at V and 1 base at J, with 10 bases between. In nucleotides, the CDR3 is TGCAGCGCCTTTAGGGGTAACTATGGCTACACCTTC. Its protein is CSAFRGNYGYTF.

This chain uses TRBV5-1 with TRBJ2-1; 10 nucleotides match TRBD2. Unmatched junction bases numbered 12, after V lost 4 bases and J lost 5 bases. Germline loops: CDR1 SGHRS, CDR2 YFSETQ. CDR3 length: 17 amino acids. For the CDR3, the DNA is TGCGCCAGCAGCCCTGGACTAGCGGCTAACTTCAACAATGAGCAGTTCTTC. This encodes CASSPGLAANFNNEQFF.

The CDR3 DNA sequence: TGTGCCTGGAGTACCGGGACAGAAGCTTTCTTT. Translation gives CAWSTGTEAFF. The chain uses TRBV30 and TRBJ1-1; D is perhaps TRBD1 (6 bases). This CDR3 is built from 11 residues. Germline values: CDR1 GTSNPN, CDR2 SVGIG (reference sequence). Between the trimmed V and J ends, which lost 2 bases and 8 bases, there was a span of 9 bases.

The chain carries TRBV27 and TRBJ1-1, with 9 bases aligning to TRBD1. J lost 7 bases, V lost 5 bases, and 5 bases had no gene match. Germline CDR1 and CDR2: MNHEY and SMNVEV (reference sequence). The CDR3 is made up of 13 amino acids. CDR3: CASSPGQGGEAFF. The DNA of the CDR3 is TGTGCCAGCAGTCCGGGACAGGGAGGTGAAGCTTTCTTT.

This chain connects TRBV6-6 to TRBJ2-5; 14 bases are a match to TRBD2. The CDR3 contains 15 residues. J gave up 4 bases and V 5 bases, and 3 bases lay outside the gene matches. The germline gives CDR1 MNHNY, CDR2 SVGAGI (reference sequence). CDR3 sequence (DNA): TGTGCCAGCAGTGGGGGACTAGCGGGAGTAGAGACCCAGTACTTC. This sequence encodes CASSGGLAGVETQYF.

The rearrangement links TRBV3-1 (or the pseudogene TRBV3-2) to TRBJ2-7, with 10 nucleotides matching TRBD2. The V gene end was trimmed by 3 bases and the J gene end by 4 bases; junction bases not matched to a gene: 3. Germline V CDR1 and CDR2: LGHDT, YNNKEL (reference sequence). This CDR3 spans 14 amino acids. The CDR3 loop is CASSQLAGAYEQYF. As DNA, the CDR3 is TGTGCCAGCAGCCAGCTAGCGGGAGCGTACGAGCAGTACTTC.

V usage is TRBV7-9 and J usage is TRBJ2-6; tentatively, D is TRBD2 (5 bases). The V gene's germline CDR1 is SEHNR and CDR2 FQNEAQ (reference sequence). Trimming stripped 6 bases from V and 1 base from J, with 10 bases between. The CDR3 runs 15 residues. The CDR3 here is CASSRRGSGANVLTF. CDR3 in DNA: TGTGCCAGCAGTCGACGGGGTTCTGGGGCCAACGTCCTGACTTTC. Variable domain in full (rest from reference TRBV7-9 and TRBJ2-6): DTGVSQNPRHKITKRGQNVTFRCDPISEHNRLYWYRQTLGQGPEFLTYFQNEAQLEKSRLLSDRFSAERPKGSFSTLEIQRTEQGDSAMYLCASSRRGSGANVLTFGAGSRLTVL.

The V call is TRBV4-1, the J call TRBJ2-2; D is possibly TRBD1 (5 bases). Per the germline V gene, CDR1 is MGHRA and CDR2 is YSYEKL. V gave up 0 bases and J gave up 4 bases, with 6 bases separating them. This CDR3 is built from 14 residues. CDR3 nucleotide sequence: TGCGCCAGCAGCCAAGACAGGGCCACCGGGGAGCTGTTTTTT. It encodes CASSQDRATGELFF.

This chain links TRBV6-5 with TRBJ2-1; no firm D call. This CDR3 region has 14 residues. V lost 6 bases to trimming and J lost 12 bases, with 21 bases between them. Germline V gene lookup returns CDR1 MNHEY and CDR2 SVGAGI. CDR3 loop: CASSQLGTANLQFF. The CDR3 coding sequence is TGTGCCAGCAGCCAGTTGGGCACGGCCAATTTGCAGTTCTTC.